This T cell receptor beta chain was documented in a study of T cell repertoires in cytomegalovirus infection. CDR3 length: 16 residues. V trimming: 5 bases; J trimming: 6 bases; junction bases outside the gene matches: 10. Germline V gives CDR1 LNHDA, CDR2 SQIVND (reference sequence). The study, taken as a whole, reports: HLA-C-restricted CMV-specific TCR beta clonotypes were dominant in the ex vivo response.

TCRdb re-analysed the reads in MiXCR, keeping a single row per CDR3 protein. The top ten clones hold 12% of a sample with 310,000 or so distinct CDR3 sequences, 15% to 20% of them seen once. Remarks on this clonotype: Its antigen is as yet unknown.

V usage is TRBV19 and J usage is TRBJ2-2; 9 nucleotides line up with TRBD1. The sequence was obtained from a human donor in good health (CMV status not recorded). Some clones in this sample may be carry-over from other donors' samples. Sequenced material: PBMCs. The CDR3 nucleotides are TGTGCCAGTAGTCTCCGACCGGGACAGGGACCCGGGGAGCTGTTTTTT. Translation gives CASSLRPGQGPGELFF. Full variable domain (remainder filled in from reference TRBV19 and TRBJ2-2): DGGITQSPKYLFRKEGQNVTLSCEQNLNHDAMYWYRQDPGQGLRLIYYSQIVNDFQKGDIAEGYSVSREKKESFPLTVTSAQKNPTAFYLCASSLRPGQGPGELFFGEGSRLTVL.